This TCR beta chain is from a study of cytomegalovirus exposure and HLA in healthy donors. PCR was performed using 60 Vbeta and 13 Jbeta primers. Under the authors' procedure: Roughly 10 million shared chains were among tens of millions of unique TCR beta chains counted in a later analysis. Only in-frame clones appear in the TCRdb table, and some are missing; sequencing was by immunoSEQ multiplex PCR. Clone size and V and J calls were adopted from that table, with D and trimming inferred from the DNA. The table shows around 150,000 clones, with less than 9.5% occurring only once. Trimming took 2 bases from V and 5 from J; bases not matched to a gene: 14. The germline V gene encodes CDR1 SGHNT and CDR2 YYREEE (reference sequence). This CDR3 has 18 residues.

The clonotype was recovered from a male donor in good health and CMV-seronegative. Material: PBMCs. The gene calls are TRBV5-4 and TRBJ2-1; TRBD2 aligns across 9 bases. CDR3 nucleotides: TGTGCCAGCAGCTTAGGGGCTGGCGGGAGGGCCCTGGACAATGAGCAGTTCTTC. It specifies CASSLGAGGRALDNEQFF. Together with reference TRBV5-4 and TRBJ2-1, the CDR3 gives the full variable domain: ETGVTQSPTHLIKTRGQQVTLRCSSQSGHNTVSWYQQALGQGPQFIFQYYREEENGRGNFPPRFSGLQFPNYSSELNVNALELDDSALYLCASSLGAGGRALDNEQFFGPGTRLTVL.